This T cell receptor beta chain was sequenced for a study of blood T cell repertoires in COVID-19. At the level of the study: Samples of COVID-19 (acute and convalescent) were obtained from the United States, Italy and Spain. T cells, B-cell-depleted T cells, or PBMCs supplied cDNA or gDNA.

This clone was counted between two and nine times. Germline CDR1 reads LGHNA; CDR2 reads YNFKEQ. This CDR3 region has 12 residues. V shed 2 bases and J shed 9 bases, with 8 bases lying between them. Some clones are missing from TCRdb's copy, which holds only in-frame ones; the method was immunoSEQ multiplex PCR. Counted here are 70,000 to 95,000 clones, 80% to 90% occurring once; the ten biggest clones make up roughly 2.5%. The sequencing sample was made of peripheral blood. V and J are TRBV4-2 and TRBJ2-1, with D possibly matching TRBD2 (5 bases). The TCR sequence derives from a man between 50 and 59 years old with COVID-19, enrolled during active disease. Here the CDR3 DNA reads TGTGCCAGCAGCCAATTGGAGGCTGAGCAGTTCTTC. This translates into CASSQLEAEQFF.